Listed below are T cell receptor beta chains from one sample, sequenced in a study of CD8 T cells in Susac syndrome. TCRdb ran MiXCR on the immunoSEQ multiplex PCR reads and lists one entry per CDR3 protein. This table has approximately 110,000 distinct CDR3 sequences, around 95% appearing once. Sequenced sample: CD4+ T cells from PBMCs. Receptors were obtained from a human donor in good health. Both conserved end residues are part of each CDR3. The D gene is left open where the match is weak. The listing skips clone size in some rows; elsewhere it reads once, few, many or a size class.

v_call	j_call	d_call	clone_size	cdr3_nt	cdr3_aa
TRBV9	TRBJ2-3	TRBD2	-	TGTGCCAGCAGTAGACTAGCGGGAGCTATAGATACGCAGTATTTT	CASSRLAGAIDTQYF
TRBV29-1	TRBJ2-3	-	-	TGCAGCGTCACTGGACCGCACACAGATACGCAGTATTTT	CSVTGPHTDTQYF
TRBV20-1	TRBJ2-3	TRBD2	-	TGCAGTGCTAGATCATCACTAGCGGTGGCCCGTCGCACAGATACGCAGTATTTT	CSARSSLAVARRTDTQYF
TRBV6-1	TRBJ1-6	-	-	TGTGCCAGCAGTGAATCGGTCGTCTCACCCCTCCACTTT	CASSESVVSPLHF
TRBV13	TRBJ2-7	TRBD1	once	TGTGCCAGCAGCTTCAGGGGGCCCTCCTACGAGCAGTACTTC	CASSFRGPSYEQYF
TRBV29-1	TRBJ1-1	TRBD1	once	TGCAGCGTTTCTGACAGGGGGCTCACTGAAGCTTTCTTT	CSVSDRGLTEAFF
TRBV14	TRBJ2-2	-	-	TGTGCCAGCAGCCAAGGATGGGAATACGGCGCCGGGGAGCTGTTTTTT	CASSQGWEYGAGELFF
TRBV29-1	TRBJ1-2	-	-	TGCAGCGTTGAAGATCCGGCAGGGACTAACTATGGCTACACCTTC	CSVEDPAGTNYGYTF
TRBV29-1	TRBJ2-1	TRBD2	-	TGCAGCGTTGAAGATTGGCTAGCGGGTTCCTACAATGAGCAGTTCTTC	CSVEDWLAGSYNEQFF
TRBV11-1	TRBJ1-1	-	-	TGTGCCAGCAGTTCGGGACGGGGCACTGAAGCTTTCTTT	CASSSGRGTEAFF
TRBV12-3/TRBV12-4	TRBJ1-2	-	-	TGTGCCAGCAGCCAGGGGAAGCCCTATGGCTACACCTTC	CASSQGKPYGYTF
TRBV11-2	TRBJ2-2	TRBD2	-	TGTGCCAGCAGCGGGATGGGACTAGCGGGAGGCACCGGGGAGCTGTTTTTT	CASSGMGLAGGTGELFF
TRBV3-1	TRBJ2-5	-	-	TGTGCCAGCAGCCAAGGTGGGTCGGAGACCCAGTACTTC	CASSQGGSETQYF
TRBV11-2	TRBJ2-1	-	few	TGTGCCAGCAGCCTAGCCCATGAGCAGTTCTTC	CASSLAHEQFF
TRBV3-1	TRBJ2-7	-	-	TGTGCCAGCAGCCTACCATCGGGTTACGAGCAGTACTTC	CASSLPSGYEQYF
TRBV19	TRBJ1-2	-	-	TGTGCCAGTACCCTTGGTGGGGGTGACTATGGCTACACCTTC	CASTLGGGDYGYTF
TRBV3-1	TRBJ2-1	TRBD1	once	TGTGCCAGCAGCCCTGGTTACAGGGGAAGCACTGAGCAGTTCTTC	CASSPGYRGSTEQFF
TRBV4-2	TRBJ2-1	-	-	TGTGCCAGCAGCCAAGATGGAAAGAACAATGAGCAGTTCTTC	CASSQDGKNNEQFF
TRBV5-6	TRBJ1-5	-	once	TGTGCCAGCAGTTTAAGGGGTTACGGCAATCAGCCCCAGCATTTT	CASSLRGYGNQPQHF
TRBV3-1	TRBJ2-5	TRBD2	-	TGTGCCAGCAGCCAGGCGGGGGGGCTAAAAGAGACCCAGTACTTC	CASSQAGGLKETQYF
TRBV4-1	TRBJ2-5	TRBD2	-	TGCGCCAGCAGCCGAGGACTAGCGGGGGGGCCTGGAGAGACCCAGTACTTC	CASSRGLAGGPGETQYF
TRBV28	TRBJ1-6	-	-	TGTGCCAGCAGTTTGTTATCCTCACCCCTCCACTTT	CASSLLSSPLHF
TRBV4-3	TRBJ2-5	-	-	TGCGCCAGCAGCCCTTATCGGCAGGGGAGTGAGACCCAGTACTTC	CASSPYRQGSETQYF
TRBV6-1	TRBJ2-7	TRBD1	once	TGTGCCAGCAGTGAAATCAGGGGGTTTACCTACGAGCAGTACTTC	CASSEIRGFTYEQYF
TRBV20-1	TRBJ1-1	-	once	TGCAGTGCTAGAGGGTTGGACAGGAACACTGAAGCTTTCTTT	CSARGLDRNTEAFF
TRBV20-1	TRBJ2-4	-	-	TGCAGTGCAAAGACAGATGCCAAAAACATTCAGTACTTC	CSAKTDAKNIQYF
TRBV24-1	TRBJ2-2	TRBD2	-	TGTGCCACCAGTGATCAGACTAGCGGGAGGTCCGGGGAGCTGTTTTTT	CATSDQTSGRSGELFF